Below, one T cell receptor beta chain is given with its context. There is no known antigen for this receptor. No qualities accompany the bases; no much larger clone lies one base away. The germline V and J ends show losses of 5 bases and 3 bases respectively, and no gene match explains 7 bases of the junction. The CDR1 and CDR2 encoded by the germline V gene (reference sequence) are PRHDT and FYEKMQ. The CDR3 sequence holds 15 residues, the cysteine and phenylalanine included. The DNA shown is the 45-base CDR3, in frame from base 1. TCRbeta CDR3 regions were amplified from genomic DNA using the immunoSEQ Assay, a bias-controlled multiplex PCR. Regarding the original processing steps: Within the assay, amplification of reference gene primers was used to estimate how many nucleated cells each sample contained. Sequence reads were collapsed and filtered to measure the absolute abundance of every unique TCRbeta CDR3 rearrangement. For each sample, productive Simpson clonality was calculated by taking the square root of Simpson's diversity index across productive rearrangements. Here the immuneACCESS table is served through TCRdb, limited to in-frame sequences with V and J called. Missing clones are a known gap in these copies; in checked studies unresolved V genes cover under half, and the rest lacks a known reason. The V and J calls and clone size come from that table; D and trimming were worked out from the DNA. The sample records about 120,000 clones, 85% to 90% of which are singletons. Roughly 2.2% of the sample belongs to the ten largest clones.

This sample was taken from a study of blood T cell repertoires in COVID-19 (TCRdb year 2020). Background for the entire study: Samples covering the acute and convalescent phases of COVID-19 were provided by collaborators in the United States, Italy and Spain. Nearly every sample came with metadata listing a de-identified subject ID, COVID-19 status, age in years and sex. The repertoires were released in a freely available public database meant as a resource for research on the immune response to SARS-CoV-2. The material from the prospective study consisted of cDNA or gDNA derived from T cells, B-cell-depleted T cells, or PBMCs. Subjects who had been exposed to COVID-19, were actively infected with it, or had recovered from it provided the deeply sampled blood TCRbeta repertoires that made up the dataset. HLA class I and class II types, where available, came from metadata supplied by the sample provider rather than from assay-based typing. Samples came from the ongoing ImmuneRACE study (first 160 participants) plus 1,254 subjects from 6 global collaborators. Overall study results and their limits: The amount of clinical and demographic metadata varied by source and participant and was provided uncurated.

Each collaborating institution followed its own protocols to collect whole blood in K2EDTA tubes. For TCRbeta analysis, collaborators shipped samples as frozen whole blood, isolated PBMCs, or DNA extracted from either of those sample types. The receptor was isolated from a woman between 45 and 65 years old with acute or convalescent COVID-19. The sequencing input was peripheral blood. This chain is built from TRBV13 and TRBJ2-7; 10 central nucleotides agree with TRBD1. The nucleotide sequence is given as TGTGCCAGCAGCCCGGGGACAGGGGCCAGCTACGAGCAGTACTTC. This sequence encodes CASSPGTGASYEQYF. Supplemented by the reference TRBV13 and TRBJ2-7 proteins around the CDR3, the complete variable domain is AAGVIQSPRHLIKEKRETATLKCYPIPRHDTVYWYQQGPGQDPQFLISFYEKMQSDKGSIPDRFSAQQFSDYHSELNMSSLELGDSALYFCASSPGTGASYEQYFGPGTRLTVT.